The clone carrying this T cell receptor (beta chain) was counted only a few times. Its antigen is currently unknown. The record originates from a study of T cell clonotyping in hematopoietic cell transplantation. Study outcomes and limitations: Cells were unsorted, so CD4 and CD8 contributions were not separated. Few recipient clonotypes overlapped donors; over 95% were de novo at given depth. Broader posttransplant TCR repertoire diversity was predicted by graft donor and pretransplant recipient Inverse Simpson Index values. After transplant, recipient diversity fell while pathologically expanded clonotypes grew through day 180.

Data came from immunoSEQ multiplex PCR; TCRdb stores just in-frame clones and leaves some out. The sample records 10,000 to 15,000 clones, roughly 50% being singletons. This CDR3 comprises 15 residues. The V gene lost 4 bases and the J gene lost 5 bases, with 19 bases spanning the gap. Germline assignment: CDR1 SGDLS and CDR2 YYNGEE. The source material was peripheral blood mononuclear cells. The receptor was derived from a man aged 45-65 years in good health. Some clones in this sample may be carry-over from other donors' samples. The gene calls are TRBV9 and TRBJ2-7, with D tentatively TRBD2 (6 bases). The CDR3 DNA reads as TGTGCCAGCAGCCCCCGACTAGTGGCTTTCCACGAGCAGTACTTC. Its protein is CASSPRLVAFHEQYF.